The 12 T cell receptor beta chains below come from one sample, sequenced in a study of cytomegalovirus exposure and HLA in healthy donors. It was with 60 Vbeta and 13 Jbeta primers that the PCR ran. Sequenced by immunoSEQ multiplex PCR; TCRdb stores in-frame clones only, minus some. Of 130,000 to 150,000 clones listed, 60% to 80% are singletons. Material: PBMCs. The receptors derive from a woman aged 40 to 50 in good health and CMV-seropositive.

CDR3 sequence: CASSEPSGNEQFF. The CDR3 DNA reads TGTGCCAGCAGTGAACCCAGCGGCAATGAGCAGTTCTTC. The rearrangement links TRBV6-5 to TRBJ2-1, with a possible D match to TRBD2 (5 bases). Trimming removed 5 bases at V and 6 bases at J, with 11 bases between. This CDR3 contains 13 residues. Germline V lookup: CDR1 MNHEY, CDR2 SVGAGI.

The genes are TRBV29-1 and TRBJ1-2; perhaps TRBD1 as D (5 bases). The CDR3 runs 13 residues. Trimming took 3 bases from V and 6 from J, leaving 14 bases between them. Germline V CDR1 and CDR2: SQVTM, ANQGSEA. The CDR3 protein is CSVDRVGGNGYTF. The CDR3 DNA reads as TGCAGCGTTGACAGGGTCGGGGGGAATGGCTACACCTTC.

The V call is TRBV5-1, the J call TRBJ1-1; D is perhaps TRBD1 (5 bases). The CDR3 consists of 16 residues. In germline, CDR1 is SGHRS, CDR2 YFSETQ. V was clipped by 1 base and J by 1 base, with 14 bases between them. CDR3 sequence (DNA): TGCGCCAGCAGCTTGATGGGGCGGCAGGCGAACACTGAAGCTTTCTTT. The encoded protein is CASSLMGRQANTEAFF.

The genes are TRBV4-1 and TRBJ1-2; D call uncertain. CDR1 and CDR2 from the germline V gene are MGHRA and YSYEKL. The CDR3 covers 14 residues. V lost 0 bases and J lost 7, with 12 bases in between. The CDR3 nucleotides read TGCGCCAGCAGCCAAGATTACGGGGTAGGTGGCTACACCTTC. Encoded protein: CASSQDYGVGGYTF.

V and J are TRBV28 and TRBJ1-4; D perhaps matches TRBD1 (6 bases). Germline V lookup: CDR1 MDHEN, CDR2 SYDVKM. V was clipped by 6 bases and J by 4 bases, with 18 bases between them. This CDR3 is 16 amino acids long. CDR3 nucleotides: TGTGCCAGCAGCCCCGGCGGACAGCGCCTTAATGAAAAACTGTTTTTT. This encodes CASSPGGQRLNEKLFF.

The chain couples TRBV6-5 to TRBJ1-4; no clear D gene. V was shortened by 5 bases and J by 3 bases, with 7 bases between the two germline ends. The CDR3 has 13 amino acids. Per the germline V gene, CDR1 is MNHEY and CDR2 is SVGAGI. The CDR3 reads CASSEAPNEKLFF. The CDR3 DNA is TGTGCCAGCAGTGAAGCGCCTAATGAAAAACTGTTTTTT.

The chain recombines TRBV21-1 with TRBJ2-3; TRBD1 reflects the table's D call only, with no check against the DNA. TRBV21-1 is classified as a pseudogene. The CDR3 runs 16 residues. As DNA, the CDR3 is TGTGCCAGCAGCCGACGGACAGGGCTGGACGCAGATACGCAGTATTTT. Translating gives CASSRRTGLDADTQYF.

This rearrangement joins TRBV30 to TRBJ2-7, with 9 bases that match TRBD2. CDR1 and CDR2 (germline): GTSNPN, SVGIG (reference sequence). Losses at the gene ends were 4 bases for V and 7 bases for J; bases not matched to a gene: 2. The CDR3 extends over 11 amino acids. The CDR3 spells CAWTSGIEQYF. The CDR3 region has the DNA TGTGCCTGGACTAGCGGGATTGAGCAGTACTTC.

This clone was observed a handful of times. The CDR3 sequence: CASSDRTANQPQHF. The CDR3 DNA sequence: TGTGCCAGCAGTGACCGGACAGCTAATCAGCCCCAGCATTTT. The J gene is TRBJ1-5, the V gene TRBV6-1; possibly TRBD1 for D (6 bases). The CDR3 contains 14 residues. Germline V gives CDR1 MNHNS, CDR2 SASEGT. The V gene lost 3 bases and the J gene lost 4 bases, with 10 bases spanning the gap.

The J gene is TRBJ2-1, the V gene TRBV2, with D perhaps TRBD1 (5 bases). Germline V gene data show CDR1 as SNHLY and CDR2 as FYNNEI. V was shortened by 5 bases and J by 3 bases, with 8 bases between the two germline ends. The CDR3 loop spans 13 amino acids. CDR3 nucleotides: TGTGCCAGCAGTCCGGACATCTACAATGAGCAGTTCTTC. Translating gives CASSPDIYNEQFF. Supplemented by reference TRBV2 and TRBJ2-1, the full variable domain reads EPEVTQTPSHQVTQMGQEVILRCVPISNHLYFYWYRQILGQKVEFLVSFYNNEISEKSEIFDDQFSVERPDGSNFTLKIRSTKLEDSAMYFCASSPDIYNEQFFGPGTRLTVL.

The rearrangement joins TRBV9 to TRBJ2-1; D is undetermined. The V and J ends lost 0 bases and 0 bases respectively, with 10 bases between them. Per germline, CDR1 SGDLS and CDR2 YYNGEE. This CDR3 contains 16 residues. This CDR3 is CASSVAVSSSYNEQFF. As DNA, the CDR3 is TGTGCCAGCAGCGTAGCGGTTTCGAGCTCCTACAATGAGCAGTTCTTC.

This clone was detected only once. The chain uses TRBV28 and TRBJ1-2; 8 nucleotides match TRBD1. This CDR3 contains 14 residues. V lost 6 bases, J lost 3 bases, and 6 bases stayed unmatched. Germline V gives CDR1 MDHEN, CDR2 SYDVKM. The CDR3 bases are TGTGCCAGCAGGACGGACAGGGCCTACTATGGCTACACCTTC. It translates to CASRTDRAYYGYTF.